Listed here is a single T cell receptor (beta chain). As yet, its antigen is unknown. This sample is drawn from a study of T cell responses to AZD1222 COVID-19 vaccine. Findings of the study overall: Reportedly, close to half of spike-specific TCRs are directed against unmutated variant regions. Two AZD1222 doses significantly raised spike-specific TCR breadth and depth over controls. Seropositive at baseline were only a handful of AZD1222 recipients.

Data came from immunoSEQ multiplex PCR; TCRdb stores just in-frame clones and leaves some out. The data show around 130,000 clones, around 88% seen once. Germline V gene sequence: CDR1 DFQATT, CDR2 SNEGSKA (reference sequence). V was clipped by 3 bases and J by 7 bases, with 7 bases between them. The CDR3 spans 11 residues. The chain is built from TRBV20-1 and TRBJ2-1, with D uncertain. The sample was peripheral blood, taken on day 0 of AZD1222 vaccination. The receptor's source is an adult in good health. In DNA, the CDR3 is TGCAGTGCTAGTTCCCCGAATGAGCAGTTCTTC. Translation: CSASSPNEQFF.